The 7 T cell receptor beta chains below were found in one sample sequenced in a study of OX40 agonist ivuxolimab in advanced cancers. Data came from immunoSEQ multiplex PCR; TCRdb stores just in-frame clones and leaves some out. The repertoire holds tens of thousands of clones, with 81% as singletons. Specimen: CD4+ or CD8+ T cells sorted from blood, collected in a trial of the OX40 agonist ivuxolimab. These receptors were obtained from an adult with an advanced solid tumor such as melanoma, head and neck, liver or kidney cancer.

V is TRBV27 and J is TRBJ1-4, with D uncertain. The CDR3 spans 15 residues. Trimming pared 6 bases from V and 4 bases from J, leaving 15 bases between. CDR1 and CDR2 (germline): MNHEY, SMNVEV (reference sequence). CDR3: CASRPLGVGNEKLFF. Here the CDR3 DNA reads TGTGCCAGCAGGCCCCTCGGGGTCGGTAATGAAAAACTGTTTTTT.

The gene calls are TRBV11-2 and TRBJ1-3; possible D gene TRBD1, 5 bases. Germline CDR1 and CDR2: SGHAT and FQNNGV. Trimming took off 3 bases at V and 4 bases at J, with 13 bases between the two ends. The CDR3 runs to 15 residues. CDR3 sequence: CASSFQEGMGNTIYF. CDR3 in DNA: TGTGCCAGCAGCTTCCAGGAGGGGATGGGAAACACCATATATTTT.

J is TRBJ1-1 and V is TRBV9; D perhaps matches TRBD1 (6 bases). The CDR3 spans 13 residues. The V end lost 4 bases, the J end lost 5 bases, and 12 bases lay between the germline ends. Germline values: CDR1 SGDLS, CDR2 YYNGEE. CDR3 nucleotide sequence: TGTGCCAGCAGCACAGGGAGGAGTACTGAAGCTTTCTTT. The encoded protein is CASSTGRSTEAFF.

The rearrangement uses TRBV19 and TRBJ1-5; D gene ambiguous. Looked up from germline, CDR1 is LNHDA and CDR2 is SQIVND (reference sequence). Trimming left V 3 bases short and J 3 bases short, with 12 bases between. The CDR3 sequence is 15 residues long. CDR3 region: CASSMIGGDNQPQHF. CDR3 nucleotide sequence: TGTGCCAGTAGTATGATCGGCGGGGACAATCAGCCCCAGCATTTT.

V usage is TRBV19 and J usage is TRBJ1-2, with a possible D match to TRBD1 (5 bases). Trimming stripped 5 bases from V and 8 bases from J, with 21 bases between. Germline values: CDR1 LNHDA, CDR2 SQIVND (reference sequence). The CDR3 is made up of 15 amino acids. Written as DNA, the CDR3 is TGTGCCAGTAGTCAACCGGGGAGGGGTGAGACGGGCTACACCTTC. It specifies CASSQPGRGETGYTF.

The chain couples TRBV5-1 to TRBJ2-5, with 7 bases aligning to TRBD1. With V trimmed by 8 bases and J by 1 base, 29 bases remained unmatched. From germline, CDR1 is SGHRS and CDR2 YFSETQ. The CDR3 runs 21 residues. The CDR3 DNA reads TGCGCCAGTCGGACAGGACGGTTCTTTGGGTGGGGTTCCAGGGTCCAAGAGACCCAGTACTTC. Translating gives CASRTGRFFGWGSRVQETQYF.

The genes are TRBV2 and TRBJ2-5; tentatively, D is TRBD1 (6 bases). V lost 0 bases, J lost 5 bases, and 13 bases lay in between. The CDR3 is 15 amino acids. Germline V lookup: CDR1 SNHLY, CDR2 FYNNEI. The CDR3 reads CASSEALRDMETQYF. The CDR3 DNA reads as TGTGCCAGCAGTGAAGCGCTTCGGGACATGGAGACCCAGTACTTC.